This T cell receptor beta chain was documented in a study of blood T cells in healthy people across ages. Study at large: Roughly one uniquely barcoded beta molecule per two T cells was captured.

V dropped 4 bases and J dropped 1 base, with 14 bases sitting between them. The germline V gene encodes CDR1 SGHTA and CDR2 FQGNSA. The CDR3 runs to 15 residues. The table lists this clonotype with a few counts. Its matching antigen is unknown. Findings and limits, study-wide: Estimates of total diversity, which came from one million sequenced T cells, were considered to be underestimates.

Combining a sample-barcoded 5' primer with a J-beta primer mix, a second PCR ran for about 6 to 11 cycles. Each of the cDNA molecules was tagged by a template-switch adaptor with 12 random nucleotides. TCRdb called the 5' RACE reads again in MiXCR, with one record for every CDR3 protein. The repertoire has about 1.6 million distinct CDR3 sequences, around 35% of them found once; the top ten carry about 11%. Donor samples were obtained from healthy Caucasian individuals from Russia, aged 6 to 90. Input material: blood. The TCR sequence derives from a woman in her 30s in good health. V and J are TRBV7-2 and TRBJ2-7; perhaps TRBD2 as D (7 bases). The CDR3: CASSSGASGSYEQYF. Written as DNA, the CDR3 is TGTGCCAGCAGCTCGGGGGCTAGCGGATCCTACGAGCAGTACTTC. Together with reference TRBV7-2 and TRBJ2-7, the CDR3 gives the full variable domain: GAGVSQSPSNKVTEKGKDVELRCDPISGHTALYWYRQSLGQGLEFLIYFQGNSAPDKSGLPSDRFSAERTGGSVSTLTIQRTQQEDSAVYLCASSSGASGSYEQYFGPGTRLTVT.